This T cell receptor beta chain was observed in a study of tumor-infiltrating lymphocytes in primary liver carcinoma. Whole-study findings and limits: Tumors reached a significantly greater top-250-clone fraction than blood did (p = 0.039).

This clonotype was picked up many times. Its antigen is not identified. A primer matching the constant region was used to make TCR beta cDNA from 500 to 650 ng of total RNA. Amplification in three nested multiplex PCR rounds with slightly modified ARM-PCR gave rise to TCR beta libraries. TRBV1-TRBV30 forward primers paired with a C-beta reverse primer were used in the first two PCR rounds, which ran around 10 cycles each. TCRdb re-derived calls from the multiplex PCR reads in MiXCR, one entry per CDR3 protein. Found here are about 330,000 distinct CDR3 sequences, 65% of them singletons; the top ten hold roughly 6.5%. The study extracted blood RNA from unsorted whole blood and also extracted germline DNA. Patients were chronically HBV-infected and treatment-naive. V gave up 3 bases and J gave up 4 bases, with 4 bases separating them. This CDR3 is built from 13 residues.

The source of this sequence is a man in his forties with primary liver carcinoma and hepatitis B virus infection. The chain uses TRBV12-3 or TRBV12-4 and TRBJ2-6; D gene ambiguous. The sequencing sample was made of peripheral blood. CDR3 region: CASSFVGANVLTF. In DNA, the CDR3 is TGTGCCAGCAGTTTCGTCGGGGCCAACGTCCTGACTTTC.